This T cell receptor beta chain was captured in a study of blood T cell repertoires in COVID-19. Study details: Both acute and convalescent COVID-19 samples were obtained from the United States, Italy and Spain. Sources were T cells, B-cell-depleted T cells, or PBMCs; the material itself was cDNA or gDNA.

Original handling: Estimation of nucleated cell counts relied on the amplification of reference gene primers. Produced via immunoSEQ multiplex PCR; TCRdb's table is partial and in-frame only. The V and J calls and clone size come from that table; D and trimming were worked out from the DNA. Here the sample spans roughly 81,000 clones, around 86% being singletons. J lost 6 bases, V lost 4 bases, and 12 bases had no gene match. Per germline, CDR1 KGHSH and CDR2 LQKENI. The CDR3 loop spans 16 amino acids. The chain employs TRBV18 and TRBJ2-7; the match to TRBD2 covers 10 bases. Sequenced input: peripheral blood. This clonotype was obtained from a man aged 40-55 years with acute or convalescent COVID-19. The CDR3 loop reads CASSQNVAGGGSEQYF. CDR3 sequence (DNA): TGTGCCAGCTCACAAAACGTAGCGGGAGGAGGAAGCGAGCAGTACTTC.